The clone carrying this T cell receptor beta chain has a handful of counts. CDR3 length equals 15 residues. After removal of 3 bases from V and 8 bases from J, the junction contained 8 bases not matched to a gene. Germline CDR1 reads MNHEY; CDR2 reads SMNVEV (reference sequence). The data stem from a study of blood T cell repertoires in COVID-19. Study context: The samples span acute and convalescent COVID-19 from the United States, Italy and Spain. In each case, the material was cDNA or gDNA derived from T cells, B-cell-depleted T cells, or PBMCs.

The assay was immunoSEQ multiplex PCR, and TCRdb's table has in-frame clones only and misses some. The sample lists fewer than 500,000 clones; roughly 90% were seen once. The genes are TRBV27 and TRBJ1-4, with TRBD1 identical over 8 bases. The clonotype originates from a woman aged 25 to 45 with active or convalescent COVID-19. The material sequenced was peripheral blood. CDR3 loop: CASSFSIRGREKLFF. The DNA for the CDR3 is TGTGCCAGCAGTTTTTCCATCAGGGGGCGGGAAAAACTGTTTTTT.